The entry that follows covers one T cell receptor (beta chain) sequence. Antigen specificity is unknown. Libraries were prepared by immunoSEQ multiplex PCR; TCRdb keeps only in-frame clonotypes and omits some of them. The sample contains about 800,000 clones, about 96% of which appear only once. Selected positively for CCR7 and CD45RO-negative, naive CD8 cells excluded terminally differentiated effector memory CD45RA+ cells. There were no recent acute infections or vaccinations among the donors, who were healthy HIV-negative adults. This specimen belongs to a study of shared clonotypes between healthy human individuals. Findings and caveats of the study: Apart from blood, nothing was sampled; tissue repertoires likely differ. Estimated richness values were generally larger in naive subsets than in memory subsets.

The trim removed 5 bases at V and 4 bases at J, leaving 8 bases unmatched. Germline V CDR1 and CDR2: SGHVS, FNYEAQ. The CDR3 spans 17 residues. The TCR comes from a young man in good health. The sample taken for sequencing was naive CD8+ T cells sorted from blood. This sequence joins TRBV7-6 and TRBJ2-1; 13 bases align to TRBD2. The CDR3 region is CASSHTSGRALYNEQFF. CDR3 bases: TGTGCCAGCAGCCATACTAGCGGGAGGGCGCTTTACAATGAGCAGTTCTTC.